The clone carrying this T cell receptor (beta chain) occurred many times. Its target is unknown. V lost 6 bases and J lost 2, with 20 bases in between. Germline V gene lookup returns CDR1 LNHNV and CDR2 YYDKDF (reference sequence). CDR3 length: 17 residues. MiXCR, run by TCRdb on the 5' RACE reads, gives a single entry per CDR3 protein. The sample lists about 240,000 distinct CDR3 sequences; 6.5% to 9% were seen once. These data belong to a study of identical twins. General study results and limits: Models, which agreed with sharing between unrelated individuals, nonetheless underestimated the out-of-frame TCR alpha sharing seen in monozygotic twins.

This same sample was also taken into another study, of yellow fever vaccine responses in identical twins.

The chain uses TRBV15 and TRBJ1-5; tentative D call: TRBD1 (6 bases). Sequencing used CD8+ T cells sorted from blood. The clonotype was recovered from a young woman in good health. The CDR3 protein is CATRRSLVPGGNQPQHF. The CDR3 DNA is TGTGCCACCAGGCGTAGTTTAGTCCCAGGGGGCAATCAGCCCCAGCATTTT.